The rows below give T cell receptor beta chains drawn from one sample of a study of blood T cell repertoires in COVID-19. The table came from immunoSEQ multiplex PCR; TCRdb's copy has only in-frame clones and leaves some out. The sample includes 25,000 to 40,000 clones, around 85% of them seen just once. The sample taken for sequencing was peripheral blood. These receptors were taken from a human donor in a cohort sampled during active COVID-19. Each CDR3 is given with its conserved first and last residue. A D gene is named only where the DNA matches it firmly. Only some rows state a clone size, as once, few, many or a class for expanded clones.

TRBJ1-1 | - | TRBV27 | - | CASSFTGFTEAFF | TGTGCCAGCAGTTTTACAGGGTTTACTGAAGCTTTCTTT
TRBJ2-2 | TRBD2 | TRBV4-2 | - | CASSQRTSSGELFF | TGTGCCAGCAGCCAGAGGACTAGCAGCGGGGAGCTGTTTTTT
TRBJ1-2 | TRBD1 | TRBV2 | - | CASRTGQGNYGYTF | TGTGCCAGCAGGACTGGACAGGGGAACTATGGCTACACCTTC
TRBJ2-1 | TRBD2 | TRBV24-1 | few | CATSIAGGPYNEQFF | TGTGCCACCAGCATAGCGGGGGGGCCTTACAATGAGCAGTTCTTC
TRBJ1-2 | - | TRBV9 | - | CASSAQPGLDATF | TGTGCCAGCAGCGCCCAACCGGGACTTGACGCCACCTTC
TRBJ1-6 | TRBD1 | TRBV3-1/TRBV3-2 | few | CASSPRTGIGPLHF | TGTGCCAGCAGCCCACGGACAGGGATAGGACCCCTCCACTTT
TRBJ2-1 | - | TRBV7-9 | - | CASSLAGLREKQFF | TGTGCCAGCAGCTTAGCGGGTCTCCGGGAGAAGCAGTTCTTC
TRBJ2-7 | - | TRBV6-5 | once | CASSYSAGTADDEQYF | TGTGCCAGCAGTTACTCGGCCGGGACTGCCGACGACGAGCAGTACTTC
TRBJ2-1 | TRBD2 | TRBV5-1 | - | CASSQTSGIYNEQFF | TGCGCCAGCAGCCAAACTAGCGGGATATACAATGAGCAGTTCTTC
TRBJ2-7 | - | TRBV18 | - | CASSLEGSRRGEQYF | TGTGCCAGCTCACTGGAAGGGAGCCGGAGGGGCGAGCAGTACTTC
TRBJ2-1 | - | TRBV19 | - | CASSIDGVYNEQFF | TGTGCCAGTAGTATAGACGGGGTCTACAATGAGCAGTTCTTC
TRBJ1-2 | TRBD1 | TRBV2 | - | CASSGTGGPSYGYTF | TGTGCCAGCAGTGGGACAGGGGGCCCAAGCTATGGCTACACCTTC
TRBJ2-3 | TRBD1 | TRBV7-8 | - | CASSLEQGVSDTQYF | TGTGCCAGCAGCTTAGAACAGGGGGTATCAGATACGCAGTATTTT
TRBJ2-1 | TRBD2 | TRBV24-1 | - | CATSDLGLAGESSYNEQFF | TGTGCCACCAGTGACCTGGGACTAGCGGGGGAAAGCTCCTACAATGAGCAGTTCTTC
TRBJ2-7 | TRBD1 | TRBV4-1 | - | CASSHGQGGYYEQYF | TGCGCCAGCAGCCATGGACAGGGCGGTTACTACGAGCAGTACTTC